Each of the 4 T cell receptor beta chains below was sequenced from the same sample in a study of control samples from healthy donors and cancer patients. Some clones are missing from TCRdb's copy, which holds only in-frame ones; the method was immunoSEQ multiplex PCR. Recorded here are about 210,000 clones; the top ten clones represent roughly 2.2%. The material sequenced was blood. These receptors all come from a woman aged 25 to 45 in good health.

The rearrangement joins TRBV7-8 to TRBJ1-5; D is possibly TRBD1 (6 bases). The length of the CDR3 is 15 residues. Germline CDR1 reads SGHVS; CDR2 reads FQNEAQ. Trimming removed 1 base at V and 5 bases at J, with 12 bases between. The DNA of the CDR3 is TGTGCCAGCAGCTTAGATGACAGGCTCCATCAGCCCCAGCATTTT. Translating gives CASSLDDRLHQPQHF.

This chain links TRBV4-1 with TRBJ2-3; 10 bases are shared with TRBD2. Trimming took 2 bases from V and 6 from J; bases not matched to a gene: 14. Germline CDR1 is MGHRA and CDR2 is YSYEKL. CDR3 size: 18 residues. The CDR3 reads CASSQLGRERGGYDTQYF. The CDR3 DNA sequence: TGCGCCAGCAGCCAACTCGGGAGGGAGCGGGGGGGATATGATACGCAGTATTTT.

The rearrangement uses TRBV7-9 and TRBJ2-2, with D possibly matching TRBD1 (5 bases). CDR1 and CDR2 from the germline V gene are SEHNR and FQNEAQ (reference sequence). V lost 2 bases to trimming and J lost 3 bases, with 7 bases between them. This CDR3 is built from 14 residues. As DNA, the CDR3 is TGTGCCAGCAGCTTATTCAGGGACACCGGGGAGCTGTTTTTT. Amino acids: CASSLFRDTGELFF.

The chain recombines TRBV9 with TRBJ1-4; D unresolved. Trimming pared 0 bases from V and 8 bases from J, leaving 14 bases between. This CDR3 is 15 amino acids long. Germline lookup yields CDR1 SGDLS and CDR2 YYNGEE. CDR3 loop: CASSVGVTSTEKLFF. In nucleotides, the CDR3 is TGTGCCAGCAGCGTAGGCGTTACGTCGACCGAAAAACTGTTTTTT.